This entry lists 25 T cell receptor beta chains sequenced from one sample in a study of blood T cell repertoires in COVID-19. Sequencing used immunoSEQ multiplex PCR; TCRdb keeps in-frame clones, though not all of them. Among about 35,000 clones, roughly 86% were seen once, and the ten largest hold roughly two fifths. The sequenced sample consisted of peripheral blood. These receptors all come from a man older than 75 with active or convalescent COVID-19.

The chain carries TRBV5-1 and TRBJ2-1, with D perhaps TRBD1 (5 bases). V gave up 4 bases and J gave up 9 bases, with 14 bases separating them. This CDR3 has 13 residues. Germline-derived CDR1 and CDR2 are SGHRS and YFSETQ. CDR3 protein: CASSTDSTGEQFF. In nucleotides, the CDR3 is TGCGCCAGCAGCACAGACAGTACCGGTGAGCAGTTCTTC.

This chain connects TRBV5-1 to TRBJ2-1, with D maybe TRBD2 (7 bases). Germline loops: CDR1 SGHRS, CDR2 YFSETQ. The CDR3 consists of 15 residues. Trimming stripped 4 bases from V and 8 bases from J, with 19 bases between. The chain's CDR3 is CASSRLAGGLDEQFF. The CDR3, as DNA: TGCGCCAGCAGCCGACTAGCCGGGGGGCTCGATGAGCAGTTCTTC. The entire variable domain, with the rest obtained from reference TRBV5-1 and TRBJ2-1, is as follows: KAGVTQTPRYLIKTRGQQVTLSCSPISGHRSVSWYQQTPGQGLQFLFEYFSETQRNKGNFPGRFSGRQFSNSRSEMNVSTLELGDSALYLCASSRLAGGLDEQFFGPGTRLTVL.

The genes are TRBV6-1 and TRBJ2-7, with 8 bases aligning to TRBD1. The trim removed 2 bases at V and 1 base at J, leaving 13 bases unmatched. Germline V lookup: CDR1 MNHNS, CDR2 SASEGT. This CDR3 is 18 amino acids long. CDR3 protein: CASSELGSGGDYSYEQYF. CDR3 bases: TGTGCCAGCAGTGAACTGGGCTCAGGGGGCGATTATTCCTACGAGCAGTACTTC.

This clone has more than one count but fewer than ten. This chain uses TRBV7-9 with TRBJ2-5; the match to TRBD1 covers 8 bases. The trim removed 3 bases at V and 4 bases at J, leaving 19 bases unmatched. This CDR3 is 19 amino acids long. In germline, CDR1 is SEHNR, CDR2 FQNEAQ (reference sequence). The CDR3: CASSLSRRDRLASAETQYF. In nucleotides, the CDR3 is TGTGCCAGCAGCTTGTCGCGTCGGGACAGGCTAGCGTCCGCAGAGACCCAGTACTTC.

This clone came up a few times. This chain links TRBV11-2 with TRBJ1-2; TRBD1 agrees at 7 bases. Germline V gene sequence: CDR1 SGHAT, CDR2 FQNNGV. After removal of 5 bases from V and 7 bases from J, the junction contained 4 bases not matched to a gene. CDR3 length: 12 amino acids. CDR3 coding DNA: TGTGCCAGCAGCCGAGACAGGGCTGGCTACACCTTC. It is translated as CASSRDRAGYTF.

The V gene is TRBV28, the J gene TRBJ2-5; 7 nucleotides match TRBD2. Germline CDR1 MDHEN, CDR2 SYDVKM. J gave up 5 bases and V 6 bases, and 9 bases lay outside the gene matches. This CDR3 has 14 amino acids. DNA of the CDR3: TGTGCCAGCAGCCCGACCGGGGGGAGTGAGACCCAGTACTTC. It codes for CASSPTGGSETQYF.

The J gene is TRBJ2-1, the V gene TRBV5-4; 8 nucleotides match TRBD2. The CDR3 covers 15 residues. Germline values: CDR1 SGHNT, CDR2 YYREEE (reference sequence). The J segment lost 7 bases and the V segment lost 0 bases, leaving 6 bases of the junction unmatched. The chain's CDR3 is CASSLGPGGWNEQFF. The CDR3 DNA reads TGTGCCAGCAGCTTGGGGCCGGGAGGGTGGAATGAGCAGTTCTTC.

The V and J genes are TRBV10-3 and TRBJ2-7, with 8 bases matching TRBD1. This CDR3 has 17 amino acids. Germline values: CDR1 ENHRY, CDR2 SYGVKD. V trimming: 6 bases; J trimming: 7 bases; junction bases outside the gene matches: 20. The CDR3 reads CAISPIASRQGAGEQYF. CDR3 nucleotide sequence: TGTGCCATCAGCCCAATCGCCTCGAGGCAGGGGGCGGGAGAGCAGTACTTC.

This chain links TRBV6-4 with TRBJ2-3; 8 bases align to TRBD1. The CDR3 contains 15 residues. Per the germline V gene, CDR1 is MRHNA and CDR2 is SNTAGT. After removal of 5 bases from V and 1 base from J, the junction contained 5 bases not matched to a gene. The CDR3 here is CASSLQGGGTDTQYF. Written as DNA, the CDR3 is TGTGCCAGCAGTTTACAGGGGGGCGGCACAGATACGCAGTATTTT.

The chain joins TRBV5-6 to TRBJ1-3; 7 bases map to TRBD1. The V gene end was trimmed by 4 bases and the J gene end by 0 bases; junction bases not matched to a gene: 4. This CDR3 contains 15 residues. CDR1 is SGHDT and CDR2 is YYEEEE in the germline V gene. The CDR3 here is CASSTSGGSGNTIYF. CDR3 sequence (DNA): TGTGCCAGCAGCACCTCAGGGGGCTCTGGAAACACCATATATTTT.

This chain links TRBV4-2 with TRBJ2-1; 11 nucleotides agree with TRBD2. V lost 1 base to trimming and J lost 2 bases; unmatched junction nucleotides: 10. The germline CDR1 and CDR2 sequences are LGHNA and YNFKEQ. The CDR3 has 19 residues. The CDR3 region is CASSQVKLAGGNTYNEQFF. For the CDR3, the DNA is TGTGCCAGCAGCCAAGTAAAATTAGCGGGAGGGAATACCTACAATGAGCAGTTCTTC.

The V call is TRBV4-1, the J call TRBJ2-3; 9 bases are a match to TRBD2. The trim removed 1 base at V and 5 bases at J, leaving 7 bases unmatched. There are 16 residues in the CDR3. CDR1 and CDR2 (germline): MGHRA, YSYEKL. This CDR3 reads CASSQGNSGSGDTQYF. The CDR3 DNA reads TGCGCCAGCAGCCAAGGAAATAGCGGGAGTGGAGATACGCAGTATTTT.

This chain uses TRBV5-1 with TRBJ1-3, with 7 positions matching TRBD1. The CDR3 consists of 16 residues. CDR1 is SGHRS and CDR2 is YFSETQ in the germline V gene. Trimming at V came to 3 bases and at J to 0 bases, leaving 6 bases not matched to a gene. As DNA, the CDR3 is TGCGCCAGCAGCTCCCAGGGACAGATCTCTGGAAACACCATATATTTT. It translates to CASSSQGQISGNTIYF.

The chain employs TRBV11-3 and TRBJ1-2, with a weak D call TRBD1 (6 bases). V lost 5 bases and J lost 2, with 12 bases in between. Per the germline V gene, CDR1 is SGHNT and CDR2 is YENEEA. The CDR3 loop spans 14 amino acids. The CDR3 loop reads CASSPSGANYGYTF. CDR3 nucleotide sequence: TGTGCCAGCAGCCCATCAGGGGCGAACTATGGCTACACCTTC.

The V call is TRBV18, the J call TRBJ1-5, with D perhaps TRBD1 (6 bases). CDR1 and CDR2 from the germline V gene are KGHSH and LQKENI. V lost 3 bases and J 7 bases, leaving 16 bases between the germline ends. CDR3 length: 15 amino acids. The CDR3 nucleotides read TGTGCCAGCTCACCCTACGGGACACATTCCCAGCCCCAGCATTTT. As protein: CASSPYGTHSQPQHF.

This clone was seen just once. The genes are TRBV24-1 and TRBJ1-2; perhaps TRBD1 as D (6 bases). Trimming took off 5 bases at V and 4 bases at J, with 7 bases between the two ends. Germline CDR1 KGHDR, CDR2 SFDVKD. There are 12 residues in the CDR3. The CDR3 spells CATSADSYGYTF. The CDR3 nucleotides are TGTGCCACCAGTGCGGACAGCTATGGCTACACCTTC.

The chain employs TRBV24-1 and TRBJ2-5; D might be TRBD1 (6 bases). Germline CDR1 is KGHDR and CDR2 is SFDVKD. Trimming removed 4 bases at V and 0 bases at J, with 17 bases between. The CDR3 covers 17 residues. The CDR3, as DNA: TGTGCCACCAGTGAGCCGACCAGGGGTCCAGACCAAGAGACCCAGTACTTC. It translates to CATSEPTRGPDQETQYF.

The rearrangement uses TRBV4-3 and TRBJ1-4, with D uncertain. Between the trimmed V and J ends, which lost 5 bases and 5 bases, there was a span of 9 bases. Germline V gives CDR1 LGHNA, CDR2 YSLEER. This CDR3 comprises 13 residues. CDR3 sequence (DNA): TGCGCCAGCAGCAGGAACAGAAATGAAAAACTGTTTTTT. Encoded protein: CASSRNRNEKLFF.

V is TRBV9 and J is TRBJ2-1; 13 positions agree with TRBD2. The CDR3 runs 17 residues. Germline V gene data show CDR1 as SGDLS and CDR2 as YYNGEE. Germline trimming cut 3 bases from V and 5 bases from J; bases unmatched to any gene: 8. CDR3: CASSERTSGSGDNEQFF. The CDR3 coding sequence is TGTGCCAGCAGCGAACGGACTAGCGGGAGTGGAGACAATGAGCAGTTCTTC. Using reference TRBV9 and TRBJ2-1 for the parts outside the CDR3, the full variable domain is DSGVTQTPKHLITATGQRVTLRCSPRSGDLSVYWYQQSLDQGLQFLIQYYNGEERAKGNILERFSAQQFPDLHSELNLSSLELGDSALYFCASSERTSGSGDNEQFFGPGTRLTVL.

This clone is a singleton in its sample. The V call is TRBV11-2, the J call TRBJ1-1; TRBD1 might be the D (6 bases). The CDR3 has 14 residues. Trimming took off 6 bases at V and 8 bases at J, with 19 bases between the two ends. Germline CDR1 SGHAT, CDR2 FQNNGV. CDR3 nucleotides: TGTGCCAGCAGTCAACTACAGGGTCCCCTAGAAGCTTTCTTT. Encoded protein: CASSQLQGPLEAFF.

This chain connects TRBV6-2 or TRBV6-3 to TRBJ2-7; 7 positions match TRBD2. This CDR3 is 16 amino acids long. CDR1 and CDR2 from the germline V gene are MNHEY and SVGEGT. The V gene end was trimmed by 5 bases and the J gene end by 4 bases; junction bases not matched to a gene: 14. CDR3 amino acids: CASSEPGGKSEYEQYF. CDR3 sequence (DNA): TGTGCCAGCAGTGAGCCGGGGGGAAAATCGGAGTACGAGCAGTACTTC.

The V and J genes are TRBV7-2 and TRBJ2-3; 8 bases match TRBD2. CDR1 SGHTA and CDR2 FQGNSA come from the germline V gene. The CDR3 is 15 residues long. V shed 2 bases and J 4 bases; nucleotides not matched to a gene: 5. Here the CDR3 DNA reads TGTGCCAGCAGCTTACGCGGGACTAGGGCAGATACGCAGTATTTT. This sequence encodes CASSLRGTRADTQYF.

This clone was seen just once. V and J are TRBV5-1 and TRBJ2-5; D call uncertain. Per the germline V gene, CDR1 is SGHRS and CDR2 is YFSETQ. The CDR3 consists of 12 residues. The V end was cut by 4 bases, the J end by 4 bases, with 8 bases between. This CDR3 reads CASSAYGETQYF. CDR3 DNA: TGCGCCAGCAGCGCCTATGGAGAGACCCAGTACTTC.

V and J are TRBV6-5 and TRBJ2-1; possibly TRBD2 for D (7 bases). Germline-derived CDR1 and CDR2 are MNHEY and SVGAGI. The CDR3 runs 15 residues. V was pared by 2 bases and J by 2 bases, with 10 bases between. In DNA, the CDR3 is TGTGCCAGCAGTTACAGGGAGGGGGCCTACAATGAGCAGTTCTTC. It is translated as CASSYREGAYNEQFF.

This rearrangement joins TRBV7-2 to TRBJ2-3; 7 bases are shared with TRBD1. CDR1 SGHTA and CDR2 FQGNSA come from the germline V gene. J lost 1 base, V lost 5 bases, and 3 bases had no gene match. The CDR3 runs 14 residues. CDR3: CASSPGTGTDTQYF. The CDR3 nucleotides are TGTGCCAGCAGCCCCGGGACAGGCACAGATACGCAGTATTTT. Full variable domain (outside the CDR3, taken from reference TRBV7-2 and TRBJ2-3): GAGVSQSPSNKVTEKGKDVELRCDPISGHTALYWYRQSLGQGLEFLIYFQGNSAPDKSGLPSDRFSAERTGGSVSTLTIQRTQQEDSAVYLCASSPGTGTDTQYFGPGTRLTVL.